Each of the 11 T cell receptor beta chains below was sequenced from the same sample in a study of blood T cell repertoires in COVID-19. Sequenced by immunoSEQ multiplex PCR; TCRdb stores in-frame clones only, minus some. This sample has under 400,000 clones, with more than 70% found just once. The sequenced sample was PBMCs or T cells enriched from blood (not recorded which). The source is a man aged 35-49 years in a cohort exposed to, infected with or recovered from COVID-19 (not recorded which).

Worth noting for this clone: The same CDR3 is also encoded by other DNA sequences in this sample. The V gene is TRBV6-5, the J gene TRBJ2-2, with 10 bases that match TRBD1. The CDR3 covers 15 residues. The germline V gene encodes CDR1 MNHEY and CDR2 SVGAGI. The V and J ends lost 5 bases and 5 bases, in that order; junction bases with no gene match: 5. In DNA form, the CDR3 reads TGTGCCAGCAGTCCCGGACAGGGGGGTACCGGGGAGCTGTTTTTT. Translation: CASSPGQGGTGELFF.

The chain couples TRBV18 to TRBJ2-3; the match to TRBD2 covers 7 bases. Germline CDR1 and CDR2: KGHSH and LQKENI. This CDR3 contains 14 residues. J gave up 5 bases and V 3 bases, and 5 bases lay outside the gene matches. CDR3 sequence reads: CASSPREGGDTQYF. In nucleotides, the CDR3 is TGTGCCAGCTCACCGAGGGAGGGAGGAGATACGCAGTATTTT.

This chain connects TRBV19 to TRBJ2-7; 11 bases are shared with TRBD1. This CDR3 comprises 14 residues. The V gene's germline CDR1 is LNHDA and CDR2 SQIVND (reference sequence). With V trimmed by 1 base and J by 5 bases, 1 base remained unmatched. The CDR3 region has the DNA TGTGCCAGTAGTATAGGGACAGGGGGCGACGAGCAGTACTTC. Protein product: CASSIGTGGDEQYF.

In this sample, this clone turned up once. CDR3 coding DNA: TGTGCCACTTCAATCGGACAGAGAGACAATGAGCAGTTCTTC. Protein sequence: CATSIGQRDNEQFF. The rearrangement joins TRBV28 to TRBJ2-1, with D possibly TRBD1 on 6 matching bases. Trimming shortened V by 10 bases and J by 5 bases, and 18 bases separated the two germline ends. This CDR3 comprises 14 residues. Germline-derived CDR1 and CDR2 are MDHEN and SYDVKM.

This clone appeared a few times. The CDR3 spells CASSQIGQRNTEAFF. The CDR3 bases are TGTGCCAGCAGCCAAATCGGACAGAGGAACACTGAAGCTTTCTTT. The rearrangement links TRBV14 to TRBJ1-1; TRBD1 is a possible D gene (6 bases). The CDR3 covers 15 residues. Germline-derived CDR1 and CDR2 are SGHDN and FVKESK. V was cut by 2 bases and J by 1 base, with 11 bases left in between.

The chain carries TRBV9 and TRBJ1-3; TRBD1 is a possible D gene (6 bases). The ends were cut back, 4 bases at V and 0 bases at J, with 14 bases in the middle. The CDR3 is made up of 16 amino acids. The germline V gene has CDR1 SGDLS and CDR2 YYNGEE. CDR3 in DNA: TGTGCCAGCAGCTTGGGGACAAGTAGCTCTGGAAACACCATATATTTT. This encodes CASSLGTSSSGNTIYF.

This clone was recorded only once. The V gene is TRBV27, the J gene TRBJ2-2, with D unresolved. Trimming removed 2 bases at V and 3 bases at J, with 7 bases between. This CDR3 has 14 residues. Germline CDR1 and CDR2: MNHEY and SMNVEV (reference sequence). CDR3 in amino acids: CASSLATYTGELFF. The CDR3 DNA is TGTGCCAGCAGTTTAGCGACTTACACCGGGGAGCTGTTTTTT.

V usage is TRBV11-2 and J usage is TRBJ1-1; TRBD1 agrees at 7 bases. From germline, CDR1 is SGHAT and CDR2 FQNNGV. Trimming cost V 4 bases and J 10 bases; bases outside gene matches: 6. The CDR3 has 12 amino acids. In DNA, the CDR3 is TGTGCCAGCAGCTGGAGGGACAGCCGAGCTTTCTTT. As protein: CASSWRDSRAFF. Full variable domain (remainder filled in from reference TRBV11-2 and TRBJ1-1): EAGVAQSPRYKIIEKRQSVAFWCNPISGHATLYWYQQILGQGPKLLIQFQNNGVVDDSQLPKDRFSAERLKGVDSTLKIQPAKLEDSAVYLCASSWRDSRAFFGQGTRLTVV.

The CDR3 DNA is TGTGCCACCAGTGATCCCCAGACTAGCGGGAGGCCGGATGAGCAGTTCTTC. This gives the protein CATSDPQTSGRPDEQFF. The chain employs TRBV24-1 and TRBJ2-1, with 13 positions matching TRBD2. The junction had 9 bases not matched to a gene; V was cut back by 3 bases and J by 8 bases. Germline V gene data show CDR1 as KGHDR and CDR2 as SFDVKD. The CDR3 runs to 17 residues.

The chain uses TRBV28 and TRBJ1-2; 9 bases line up with TRBD1. This CDR3 comprises 15 residues. The ends lost 4 bases at V and 3 bases at J; junction bases unmatched: 6. Germline-derived CDR1 and CDR2 are MDHEN and SYDVKM. The CDR3, as DNA: TGTGCCAGCAGTTCGGGGGACAGGGTGGACTATGGCTACACCTTC. Amino acids: CASSSGDRVDYGYTF.

Here the CDR3 reads CASSLTGDVEQYF. The CDR3 DNA sequence: TGCGCCAGCAGCTTGACTGGTGATGTCGAGCAGTACTTC. The chain links TRBV5-1 to TRBJ2-7, with D hard to call. CDR1 and CDR2 (germline): SGHRS, YFSETQ. V dropped 1 base and J dropped 6 bases, with 11 bases sitting between them. The CDR3 has 13 amino acids.